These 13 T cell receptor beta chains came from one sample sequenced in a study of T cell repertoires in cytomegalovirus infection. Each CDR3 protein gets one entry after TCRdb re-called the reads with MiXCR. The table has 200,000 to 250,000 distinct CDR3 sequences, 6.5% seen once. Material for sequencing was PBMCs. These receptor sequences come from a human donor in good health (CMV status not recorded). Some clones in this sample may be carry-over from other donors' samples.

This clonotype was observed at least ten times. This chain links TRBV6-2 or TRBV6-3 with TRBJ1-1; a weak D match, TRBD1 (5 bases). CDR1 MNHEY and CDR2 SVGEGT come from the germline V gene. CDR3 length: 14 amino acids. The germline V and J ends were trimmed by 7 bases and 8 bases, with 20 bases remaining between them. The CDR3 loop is CASKMTASTTEAFF. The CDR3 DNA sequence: TGTGCCAGCAAGATGACAGCCTCAACGACGGAAGCTTTCTTT.

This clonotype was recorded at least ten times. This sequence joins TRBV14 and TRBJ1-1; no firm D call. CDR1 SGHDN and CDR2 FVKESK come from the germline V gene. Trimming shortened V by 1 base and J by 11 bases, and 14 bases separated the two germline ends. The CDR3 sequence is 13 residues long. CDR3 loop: CASSQVRKGIAFF. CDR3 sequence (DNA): TGTGCCAGCAGCCAAGTGAGAAAGGGAATTGCTTTCTTT.

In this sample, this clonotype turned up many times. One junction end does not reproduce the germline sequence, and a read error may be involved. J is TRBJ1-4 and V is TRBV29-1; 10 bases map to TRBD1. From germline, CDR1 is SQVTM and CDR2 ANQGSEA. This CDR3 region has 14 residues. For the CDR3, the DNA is TGCAGCGTTACCGGGACAGGGGCTAACGAAAAACTGTTTTTT. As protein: CSVTGTGANEKLFF. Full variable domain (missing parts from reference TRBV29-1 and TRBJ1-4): SAVISQKPSRDICQRGTSLTIQCQVDSQVTMMFWYRQQPGQSLTLIATANQGSEATYESGFVIDKFPISRPNLTFSTLTVSNMSPEDSSIYLCSVTGTGANEKLFFGSGTQLSVL.

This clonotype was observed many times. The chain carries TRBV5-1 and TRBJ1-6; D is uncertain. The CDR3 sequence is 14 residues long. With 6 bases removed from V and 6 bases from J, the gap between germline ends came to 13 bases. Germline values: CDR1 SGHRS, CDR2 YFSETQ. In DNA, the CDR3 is TGCGCCAGCACCCCCGGCAGTCGTAATTCACCCCTCCACTTT. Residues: CASTPGSRNSPLHF.

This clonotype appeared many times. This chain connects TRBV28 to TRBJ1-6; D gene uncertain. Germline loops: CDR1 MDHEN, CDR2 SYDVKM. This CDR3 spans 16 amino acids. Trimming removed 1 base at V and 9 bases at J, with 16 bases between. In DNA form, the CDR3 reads TGTGCCAGCAGTTTATCCGCAGCTCCCGGGAGTTCACCCCTCCACTTT. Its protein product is CASSLSAAPGSSPLHF.

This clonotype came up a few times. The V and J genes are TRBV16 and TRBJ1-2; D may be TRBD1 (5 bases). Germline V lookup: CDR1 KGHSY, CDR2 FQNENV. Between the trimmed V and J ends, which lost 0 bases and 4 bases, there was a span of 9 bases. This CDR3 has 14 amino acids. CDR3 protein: CASSQSVTVYGYTF. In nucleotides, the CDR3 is TGTGCCAGCAGCCAATCTGTGACAGTCTATGGCTACACCTTC. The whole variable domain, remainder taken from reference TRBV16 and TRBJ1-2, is GEEVAQTPKHLVRGEGQKAKLYCAPIKGHSYVFWYQQVLKNEFKFLISFQNENVFDETGMPKERFSAKCLPNSPCSLEIQATKLEDSAVYFCASSQSVTVYGYTFGSGTRLTVV.

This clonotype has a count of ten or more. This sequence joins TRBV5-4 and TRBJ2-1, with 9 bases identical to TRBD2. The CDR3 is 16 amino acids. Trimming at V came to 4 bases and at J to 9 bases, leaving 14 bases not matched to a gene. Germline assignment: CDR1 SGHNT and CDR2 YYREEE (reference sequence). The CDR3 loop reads CASSQDLAGANGEQFF. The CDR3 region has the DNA TGTGCCAGCAGCCAAGATTTAGCGGGGGCAAACGGTGAGCAGTTCTTC.

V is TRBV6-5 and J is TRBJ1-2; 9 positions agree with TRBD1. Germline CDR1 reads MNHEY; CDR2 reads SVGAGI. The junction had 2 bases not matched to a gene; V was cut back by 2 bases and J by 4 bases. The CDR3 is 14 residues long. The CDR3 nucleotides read TGTGCCAGCAGTTACCTGGGACAGGGCTATGGCTACACCTTC. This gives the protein CASSYLGQGYGYTF.

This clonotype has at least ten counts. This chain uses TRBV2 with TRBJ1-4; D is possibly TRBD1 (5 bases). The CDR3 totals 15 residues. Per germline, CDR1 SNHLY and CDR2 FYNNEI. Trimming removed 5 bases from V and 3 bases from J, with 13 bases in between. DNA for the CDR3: TGTGCCAGCAGTCCCGATTGGGGCCCTAATGAAAAACTGTTTTTT. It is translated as CASSPDWGPNEKLFF.

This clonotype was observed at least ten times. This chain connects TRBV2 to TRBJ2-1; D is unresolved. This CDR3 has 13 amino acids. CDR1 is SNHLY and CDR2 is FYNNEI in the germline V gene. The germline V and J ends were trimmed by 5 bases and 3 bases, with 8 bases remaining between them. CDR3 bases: TGTGCCAGCAGTCCTCGTTTCTACAATGAGCAGTTCTTC. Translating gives CASSPRFYNEQFF.

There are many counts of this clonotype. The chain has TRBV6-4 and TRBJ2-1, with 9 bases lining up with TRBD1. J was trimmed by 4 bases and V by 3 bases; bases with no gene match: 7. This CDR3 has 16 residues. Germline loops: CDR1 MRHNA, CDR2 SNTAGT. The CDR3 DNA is TGTGCCAGCAGTGATCTTCCTGGGACAGGGTACAATGAGCAGTTCTTC. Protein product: CASSDLPGTGYNEQFF.

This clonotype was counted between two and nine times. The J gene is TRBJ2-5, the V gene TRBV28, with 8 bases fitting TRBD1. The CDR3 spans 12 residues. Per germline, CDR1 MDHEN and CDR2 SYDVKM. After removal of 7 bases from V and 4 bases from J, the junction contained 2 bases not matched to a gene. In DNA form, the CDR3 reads TGTGCCAGCACCACAGGGGGAGAGACCCAGTACTTC. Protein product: CASTTGGETQYF. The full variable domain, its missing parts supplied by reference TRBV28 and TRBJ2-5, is DVKVTQSSRYLVKRTGEKVFLECVQDMDHENMFWYRQDPGLGLRLIYFSYDVKMKEKGDIPEGYSVSREKKERFSLILESASTNQTSMYLCASTTGGETQYFGPGTRLLVL.

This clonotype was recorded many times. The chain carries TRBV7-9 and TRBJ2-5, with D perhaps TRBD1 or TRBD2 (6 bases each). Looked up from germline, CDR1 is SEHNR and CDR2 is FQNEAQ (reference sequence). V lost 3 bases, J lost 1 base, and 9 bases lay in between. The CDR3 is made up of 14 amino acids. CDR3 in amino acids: CASSFGGGQETQYF. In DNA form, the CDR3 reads TGTGCCAGCAGCTTTGGAGGGGGCCAAGAGACCCAGTACTTC.